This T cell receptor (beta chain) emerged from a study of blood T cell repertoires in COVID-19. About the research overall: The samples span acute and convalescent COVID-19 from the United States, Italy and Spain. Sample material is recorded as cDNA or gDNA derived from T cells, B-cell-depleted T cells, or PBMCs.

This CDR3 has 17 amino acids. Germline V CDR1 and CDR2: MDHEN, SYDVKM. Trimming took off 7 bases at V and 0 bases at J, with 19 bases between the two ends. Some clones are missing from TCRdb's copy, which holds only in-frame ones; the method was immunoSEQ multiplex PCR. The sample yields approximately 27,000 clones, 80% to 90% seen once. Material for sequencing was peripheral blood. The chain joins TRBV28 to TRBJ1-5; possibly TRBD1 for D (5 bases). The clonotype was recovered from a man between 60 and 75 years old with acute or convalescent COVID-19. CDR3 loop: CASTPQGTLPSNQPQHF. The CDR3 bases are TGTGCCAGCACCCCGCAGGGCACCTTACCTAGCAATCAGCCCCAGCATTTT.